These T cell receptor beta chains were read from a single sample in a study of T cell responses to AZD1222 COVID-19 vaccine. Here immunoSEQ multiplex PCR was the method, and the copy in TCRdb shows in-frame clones only, minus some. This repertoire shows 130,000 or so clones, about 86% found once; its top ten account for more than 10%. The sample here was peripheral blood, taken on day 0 of AZD1222 vaccination. Every receptor here comes from an adult in good health. Each CDR3 is given without its conserved first and last residue. The listing skips clone size in some rows; elsewhere it reads once, few, many or a size class.

clone size: NA; CDR3 length: 12; J gene: TRBJ1-3; V gene: TRBV30; CDR3 protein: AWATGFSGNTIY
clone size: NA; CDR3 length: 10; J gene: TRBJ1-2; V gene: TRBV12-3/TRBV12-4; CDR3 protein: ASRDRGYGYT
clone size: few; CDR3 length: 10; J gene: TRBJ1-1; V gene: TRBV19; CDR3 protein: ASSITRERAF
clone size: NA; CDR3 length: 13; J gene: TRBJ2-5; V gene: TRBV9; CDR3 protein: ASSPGTSRRETQY
clone size: NA; CDR3 length: 12; J gene: TRBJ2-7; V gene: TRBV7-2; CDR3 protein: ASSRSREFYEQY
clone size: NA; CDR3 length: 12; J gene: TRBJ1-1; V gene: TRBV11-2; CDR3 protein: ASSFAGRNTEAF
clone size: NA; CDR3 length: 15; J gene: TRBJ1-6; V gene: TRBV5-1; CDR3 protein: ASSLVEQGPMGSPLH
clone size: NA; CDR3 length: 10; J gene: TRBJ1-2; V gene: TRBV30; CDR3 protein: AWSVARESYT
clone size: NA; CDR3 length: 9; J gene: TRBJ1-1; V gene: TRBV10-3; CDR3 protein: AISANTEAF
clone size: NA; CDR3 length: 9; J gene: TRBJ1-2; V gene: TRBV28; CDR3 protein: ASTGGYGYT
clone size: NA; CDR3 length: 12; J gene: TRBJ2-1; V gene: TRBV7-3; CDR3 protein: ASSLMGGEDEQF
clone size: NA; CDR3 length: 12; J gene: TRBJ1-1; V gene: TRBV7-8; CDR3 protein: ASSLGNYNTEAF